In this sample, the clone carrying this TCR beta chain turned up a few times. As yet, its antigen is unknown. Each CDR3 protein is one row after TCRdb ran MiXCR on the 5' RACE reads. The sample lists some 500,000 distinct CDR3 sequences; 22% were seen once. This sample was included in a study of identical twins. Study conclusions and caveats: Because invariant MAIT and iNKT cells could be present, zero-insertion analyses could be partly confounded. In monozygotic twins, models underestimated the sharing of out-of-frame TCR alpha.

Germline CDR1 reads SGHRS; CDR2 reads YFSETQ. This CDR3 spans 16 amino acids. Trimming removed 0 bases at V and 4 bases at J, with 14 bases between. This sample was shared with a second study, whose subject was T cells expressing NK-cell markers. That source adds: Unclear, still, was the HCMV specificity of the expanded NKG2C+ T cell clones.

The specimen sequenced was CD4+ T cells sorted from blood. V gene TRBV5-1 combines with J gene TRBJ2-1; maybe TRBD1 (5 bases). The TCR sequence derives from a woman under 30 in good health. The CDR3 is CASSLATGAIYNEQFF. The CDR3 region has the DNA TGCGCCAGCAGCTTGGCCACAGGTGCCATATACAATGAGCAGTTCTTC.